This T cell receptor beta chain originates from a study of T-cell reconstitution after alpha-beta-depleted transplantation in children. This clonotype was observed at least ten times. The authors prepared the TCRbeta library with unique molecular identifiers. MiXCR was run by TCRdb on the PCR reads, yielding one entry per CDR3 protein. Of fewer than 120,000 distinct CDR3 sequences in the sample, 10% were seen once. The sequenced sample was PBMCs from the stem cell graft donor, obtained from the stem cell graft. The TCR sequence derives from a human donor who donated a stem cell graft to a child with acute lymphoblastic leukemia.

The DNA of the CDR3 is TGCAGTGCTTCTACCCGTGGGGGGATAAGCAATCAGCCCCAGCATTTT. Encoded protein: CSASTRGGISNQPQHF. This chain uses TRBV20-1 with TRBJ1-5; a weak D match, TRBD1 (5 bases). CDR3 length: 16 residues. The germline gives CDR1 DFQATT, CDR2 SNEGSKA (reference sequence). Between the trimmed V and J ends, which lost 5 bases and 1 base, there was a span of 18 bases.